What follows are 17 T cell receptor beta chains derived from one specimen sequenced in a study of blood T cell repertoires in COVID-19. Clones were sequenced by immunoSEQ multiplex PCR, and TCRdb holds only the in-frame ones, with some missing. The repertoire holds roughly 390,000 clones, with about 87% as singletons. The sequenced sample consisted of peripheral blood. The receptor source for this set is a woman in her thirties with COVID-19, enrolled during active disease.

The chain joins TRBV4-2 to TRBJ2-1; tentative D call: TRBD2 (5 bases). CDR1 and CDR2 (germline): LGHNA, YNFKEQ. This CDR3 is built from 16 residues. Trimming pared 3 bases from V and 1 base from J, leaving 13 bases between. The CDR3 is CASSHETGGSYNEQFF. The DNA of the CDR3 is TGTGCCAGCAGCCATGAAACCGGAGGTTCCTACAATGAGCAGTTCTTC.

The chain combines TRBV5-1 with TRBJ2-5; a possible D gene is TRBD2 (5 bases). This CDR3 has 13 amino acids. V dropped 4 bases and J dropped 3 bases, with 10 bases sitting between them. In germline, CDR1 is SGHRS, CDR2 YFSETQ. CDR3 protein: CASSRRSEETQYF. The CDR3, as DNA: TGCGCCAGCAGCAGGAGGTCAGAAGAGACCCAGTACTTC.

The rearrangement uses TRBV5-4 and TRBJ2-5; the match to TRBD2 covers 8 bases. This CDR3 region has 15 residues. V lost 1 base to trimming and J lost 6 bases; unmatched junction nucleotides: 8. Per the germline V gene, CDR1 is SGHNT and CDR2 is YYREEE (reference sequence). This CDR3 reads CASSLWRAGGQTQYF. The CDR3 coding sequence is TGTGCCAGCAGCTTGTGGAGGGCGGGAGGCCAGACCCAGTACTTC.

The CDR3 spells CATSRVRARGETQYF. The CDR3 region has the DNA TGTGCCACCAGCAGAGTACGGGCGCGCGGGGAGACCCAGTACTTC. The gene calls are TRBV15 and TRBJ2-5; possibly TRBD2 for D (5 bases). Germline values: CDR1 LNHNV, CDR2 YYDKDF (reference sequence). The CDR3 covers 15 residues. V was cut by 1 base and J by 5 bases, with 14 bases left in between.

V usage is TRBV5-5 and J usage is TRBJ2-1, with 9 bases aligning to TRBD2. The V gene end was trimmed by 6 bases and the J gene end by 0 bases; junction bases not matched to a gene: 4. This CDR3 has 15 amino acids. The V gene's germline CDR1 is SGHKS and CDR2 YYEKEE (reference sequence). The DNA of the CDR3 is TGTGCCAGCATCCCGGGACTAGCCTCCTACAATGAGCAGTTCTTC. Protein: CASIPGLASYNEQFF.

This sequence joins TRBV19 and TRBJ1-2; 7 nucleotides match TRBD1. The CDR3 is 15 amino acids. CDR1 and CDR2 (germline): LNHDA, SQIVND (reference sequence). V shed 7 bases, J shed 1 base, and the junction held 9 bases outside the gene matches. This CDR3 reads CASKQGRINNYGYTF. CDR3 nucleotides: TGTGCCAGTAAACAGGGGCGGATAAATAACTATGGCTACACCTTC.

J is TRBJ2-1 and V is TRBV19; tentative D call: TRBD2 (6 bases). V was trimmed by 3 bases and J by 9 bases, leaving 15 bases between them. Germline CDR1 and CDR2: LNHDA and SQIVND (reference sequence). The CDR3 runs to 14 residues. CDR3: CASSMTRRGGEQFF. The CDR3 nucleotides are TGTGCCAGTAGTATGACTAGGAGGGGCGGTGAGCAGTTCTTC.

V gene TRBV4-3 combines with J gene TRBJ2-1; a possible D gene is TRBD2 (5 bases). Per germline, CDR1 LGHNA and CDR2 YSLEER. The CDR3 length is 14 residues. V shed 0 bases and J shed 10 bases, with 13 bases lying between them. The CDR3 protein is CASSQDQEGGEQFF. CDR3 in DNA: TGCGCCAGCAGCCAAGATCAAGAGGGCGGGGAGCAGTTCTTC.

The rearrangement uses TRBV2 and TRBJ2-3, with D perhaps matching TRBD2 (5 bases). V dropped 8 bases and J dropped 0 bases, with 12 bases sitting between them. This CDR3 is 14 amino acids long. Germline assignment: CDR1 SNHLY and CDR2 FYNNEI. CDR3 in amino acids: CASRNGVSTDTQYF. DNA for the CDR3: TGTGCCAGCCGGAACGGGGTTAGCACAGATACGCAGTATTTT.

The J gene is TRBJ2-2, the V gene TRBV18, with 14 bases aligning to TRBD2. CDR1 and CDR2 (germline): KGHSH, LQKENI. V lost 6 bases, J lost 6 bases, and 9 bases stayed unmatched. The CDR3 is 17 residues long. The CDR3 DNA sequence: TGTGCCAGCTCTCCCGGGACTAGCGGGAGAGTAGCCGGGGAGCTGTTTTTT. Amino acids: CASSPGTSGRVAGELFF. Using reference TRBV18 and TRBJ2-2 for the parts outside the CDR3, the full variable domain is NAGVMQNPRHLVRRRGQEARLRCSPMKGHSHVYWYRQLPEEGLKFMVYLQKENIIDESGMPKERFSAEFPKEGPSILRIQQVVRGDSAAYFCASSPGTSGRVAGELFFGEGSRLTVL.

V and J are TRBV7-6 and TRBJ2-7; the match to TRBD2 covers 10 bases. The germline gives CDR1 SGHVS, CDR2 FNYEAQ. This CDR3 spans 15 amino acids. J was trimmed by 7 bases and V by 5 bases; bases with no gene match: 11. CDR3 in DNA: TGTGCCAGCAGCATCCTAGCGGGAGAAGTGGGTGAGCAGTACTTC. Protein sequence: CASSILAGEVGEQYF.

The CDR3 nucleotides are TGTGCCAGCAGCGTAGTGGGACTAGCGGCTTACAATGAGCAGTTCTTC. This translates into CASSVVGLAAYNEQFF. V usage is TRBV9 and J usage is TRBJ2-1; 11 nucleotides match TRBD2. V was pared by 0 bases and J by 4 bases, with 3 bases of the junction left unmatched. The CDR3 totals 16 residues. Germline V gene data show CDR1 as SGDLS and CDR2 as YYNGEE.

The rearrangement joins TRBV7-2 to TRBJ1-5; D not resolved. V shed 5 bases and J shed 7 bases, with 18 bases lying between them. The CDR3 length is 15 residues. CDR1 is SGHTA and CDR2 is FQGNSA in the germline V gene. The CDR3 DNA is TGTGCCAGCAGCCGTCAACGGGGATTTGAACAGCCCCAGCATTTT. Encoded protein: CASSRQRGFEQPQHF.

The chain combines TRBV3-1 (or the pseudogene TRBV3-2) with TRBJ1-1; D unresolved. Germline V gene sequence: CDR1 LGHDT, CDR2 YNNKEL (reference sequence). The CDR3 has 13 residues. V shed 0 bases and J shed 5 bases, with 7 bases lying between them. CDR3 DNA sequence: TGTGCCAGCAGCCAAGAGAGGAGGACTGAAGCTTTCTTT. Translating gives CASSQERRTEAFF.

J is TRBJ2-5 and V is TRBV19, with D perhaps TRBD2 (6 bases). V lost 5 bases and J lost 5, with 21 bases in between. Germline CDR1 reads LNHDA; CDR2 reads SQIVND (reference sequence). CDR3 size: 16 residues. The CDR3 DNA follows: TGTGCCAGTAGTCTACCGGTGGGCTCTGGAGGGGAGACCCAGTACTTC. Amino acid sequence: CASSLPVGSGGETQYF. Full variable domain (rest looked up from reference TRBV19 and TRBJ2-5): DGGITQSPKYLFRKEGQNVTLSCEQNLNHDAMYWYRQDPGQGLRLIYYSQIVNDFQKGDIAEGYSVSREKKESFPLTVTSAQKNPTAFYLCASSLPVGSGGETQYFGPGTRLLVL.

The J gene is TRBJ2-2, the V gene TRBV7-3; a weak D match, TRBD2 (5 bases). The CDR3 is 14 amino acids. V was shortened by 2 bases and J by 4 bases, with 8 bases between the two germline ends. Germline assignment: CDR1 SGHTA and CDR2 FQGTGA. The CDR3 bases are TGTGCCAGCAGCTTAGAGAGGGCCACCGGGGAGCTGTTTTTT. Protein: CASSLERATGELFF.

This clone has a handful of counts. The rearrangement links TRBV11-2 to TRBJ2-1; the D is unclear. V was shortened by 0 bases and J by 6 bases, with 6 bases between the two germline ends. The germline gives CDR1 SGHAT, CDR2 FQNNGV. The CDR3 is 13 amino acids. The CDR3 DNA is TGTGCCAGCAGCTTAGATACGGTCAATGAGCAGTTCTTC. Amino acid sequence: CASSLDTVNEQFF.